Detailed here is one T cell receptor (beta chain). Its antigen remains unknown. The data are from a study of T cells in localized non-small cell lung cancer. Study-level findings and limits: Blood T cell density predicted longer survival; adjacent-lung clonality, shorter. Multi-region tumor sequencing was not done, so intratumor heterogeneity could not be excluded. Out of the top 100 tumor clones, a median about 50 were seen in adjacent lung. Among the tissues sampled, uninvolved adjacent lung had the highest T cell clonality, above tumor.

The germline V gene encodes CDR1 MNHEY and CDR2 SVGAGI. The CDR3 sequence is 12 residues long. Trimming took 5 bases from V and 3 from J, leaving 6 bases between them. TCRdb's table, derived via immunoSEQ multiplex PCR, lists solely in-frame clones and lacks some. Of 20,000 to 25,000 clones listed, approximately 86% are singletons. The chain links TRBV6-5 to TRBJ2-3; no definite D call. The receptor was derived from a female donor over 55 with stage I lung adenocarcinoma. The specimen was peripheral blood, collected before any cancer treatment. The CDR3 coding sequence is TGTGCCAGCAGTACTACTACAGATACGCAGTATTTT. It codes for CASSTTTDTQYF.